One sample yielded the 6 T cell receptor beta chains listed below, sequenced in a study of cytomegalovirus exposure and HLA in healthy donors. PCR was performed using 60 Vbeta and 13 Jbeta primers. The protocol was immunoSEQ multiplex PCR, while the TCRdb copy is restricted to in-frame clones and leaves out a portion. The table has roughly 180,000 clones, about three quarters seen once. Sequencing used PBMCs. Source of these receptors: a woman in her fifties or sixties in good health and CMV-seropositive.

For the CDR3, the DNA is TGCGCCAGCAGCTTGGCCGGGACAGGGTTCTACGAGCAGTACTTC. It encodes CASSLAGTGFYEQYF. The chain links TRBV5-1 to TRBJ2-7; 9 bases agree with TRBD1. The CDR3 spans 15 residues. From germline, CDR1 is SGHRS and CDR2 YFSETQ. J lost 3 bases, V lost 0 bases, and 4 bases had no gene match.

This clone was seen a few times. CDR3 sequence (DNA): TGTGCCTGGAGTGTACGGAGGATAGGCACCGGGGAGCTGTTTTTT. As protein: CAWSVRRIGTGELFF. The chain has TRBV30 and TRBJ2-2, with D perhaps TRBD2 (5 bases). The CDR3 consists of 15 residues. CDR1 GTSNPN and CDR2 SVGIG come from the germline V gene (reference sequence). The V and J ends lost 0 bases and 4 bases respectively, with 12 bases between them.

The CDR3 DNA follows: TGTGCCAGCAGTCCCCTGGGGGGACGCACTGAAGCTTTCTTT. Translated, it gives CASSPLGGRTEAFF. The V gene is TRBV6-5, the J gene TRBJ1-1; TRBD1 might be the D (5 bases). Germline V gene sequence: CDR1 MNHEY, CDR2 SVGAGI. The length of the CDR3 is 14 residues. V lost 5 bases and J 4 bases, leaving 14 bases between the germline ends.

The chain employs TRBV4-3 and TRBJ2-5; the match to TRBD1 covers 9 bases. CDR3 length: 14 residues. The V segment lost 1 base and the J segment 5 bases; nucleotides outside the gene matches: 2. CDR1 LGHNA and CDR2 YSLEER come from the germline V gene. This CDR3 reads CASSQAGTGETQYF. The DNA of the CDR3 is TGCGCCAGCAGCCAAGCCGGGACAGGGGAGACCCAGTACTTC.

This clone has just one count. The chain links TRBV27 to TRBJ2-7; 9 nucleotides line up with TRBD1. Germline values: CDR1 MNHEY, CDR2 SMNVEV (reference sequence). This CDR3 comprises 16 residues. The V segment lost 5 bases and the J segment 0 bases; nucleotides outside the gene matches: 8. The CDR3 loop is CASSRGTGYLSYEQYF. The CDR3 region has the DNA TGTGCCAGCAGTCGCGGGACAGGGTATCTCTCCTACGAGCAGTACTTC.

This chain links TRBV1 with TRBJ2-6; TRBD2 is the table's D call and was not checked against the DNA. TRBV1 is reported as a pseudogene. CDR3 length equals 19 residues. CDR3 sequence reads: CTSSIDPGTPTLRANVLTF. DNA of the CDR3: TGCACCAGCAGCATTGACCCCGGGACTCCCACTCTTCGGGCCAACGTCCTGACTTTC.